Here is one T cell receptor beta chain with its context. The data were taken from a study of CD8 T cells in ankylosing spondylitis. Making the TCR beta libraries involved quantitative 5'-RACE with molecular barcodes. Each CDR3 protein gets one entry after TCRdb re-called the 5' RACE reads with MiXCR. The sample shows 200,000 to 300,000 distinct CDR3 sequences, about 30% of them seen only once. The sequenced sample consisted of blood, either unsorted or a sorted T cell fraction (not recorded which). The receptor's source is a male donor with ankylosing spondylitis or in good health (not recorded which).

CDR3 sequence reads: CASSLVTGGAYEQYF. CDR3 DNA: TGCGCCAGCAGCTTGGTGACAGGGGGGGCCTACGAGCAGTACTTC. V and J are TRBV5-1 and TRBJ2-7; 9 nucleotides agree with TRBD1. CDR3 length: 15 amino acids. V gave up 0 bases and J gave up 2 bases; unmatched junction bases: 3. Germline CDR1 reads SGHRS; CDR2 reads YFSETQ.